The next 5 T cell receptor beta chains were all read from a single sample in a study of control samples from healthy donors and cancer patients. Only in-frame clones appear in the TCRdb table, and some are missing; sequencing was by immunoSEQ multiplex PCR. Of around 200,000 clones in the sample, 85% to 95% were seen once. The sequenced sample was blood. Every receptor here comes from a man aged 45-65 years in good health.

The rearrangement uses TRBV5-4 and TRBJ2-7; D perhaps matches TRBD2 (6 bases). The CDR3 consists of 15 residues. With 4 bases removed from V and 2 bases from J, the gap between germline ends came to 16 bases. Germline lookup yields CDR1 SGHNT and CDR2 YYREEE (reference sequence). The CDR3 DNA reads as TGTGCCAGCAGCCAGGGACTTCCCAGGACCTACGAGCAGTACTTC. Its translation: CASSQGLPRTYEQYF.

The V and J genes are TRBV11-2 and TRBJ1-1, with 8 bases fitting TRBD1. J was trimmed by 4 bases and V by 6 bases; bases with no gene match: 7. CDR3 length equals 14 residues. Germline V gene data show CDR1 as SGHAT and CDR2 as FQNNGV. Here the CDR3 reads CASSENRGGTEAFF. CDR3 in DNA: TGTGCCAGCAGTGAAAACAGGGGGGGCACTGAAGCTTTCTTT.

V gene TRBV7-9 combines with J gene TRBJ1-6; D perhaps matches TRBD1 (6 bases). Germline V lookup: CDR1 SEHNR, CDR2 FQNEAQ (reference sequence). This CDR3 is 16 amino acids long. With 5 bases removed from V and 8 bases from J, the gap between germline ends came to 19 bases. The CDR3: CASSQGQNRVDSPLHF. CDR3 nucleotide sequence: TGTGCCAGCAGCCAAGGGCAAAACAGGGTAGATTCACCCCTCCACTTT.

This rearrangement joins TRBV15 to TRBJ1-1, with D perhaps matching TRBD1 (6 bases). CDR1 is LNHNV, CDR2 YYDKDF, per germline (reference sequence). There are 14 residues in the CDR3. V was cut by 0 bases and J by 11 bases, with 16 bases left in between. The CDR3 DNA reads as TGTGCCACCAGCAGAGATTGGGACATCCCGGTGGCTTTCTTT. Translation gives CATSRDWDIPVAFF.

This rearrangement joins TRBV6-5 to TRBJ1-1; D is undetermined. V gave up 5 bases and J gave up 0 bases, with 10 bases separating them. This CDR3 comprises 14 residues. The V gene's germline CDR1 is MNHEY and CDR2 SVGAGI. The CDR3 region has the DNA TGTGCCAGCAGTACCCCAGGACTGAACACTGAAGCTTTCTTT. Its protein product is CASSTPGLNTEAFF.